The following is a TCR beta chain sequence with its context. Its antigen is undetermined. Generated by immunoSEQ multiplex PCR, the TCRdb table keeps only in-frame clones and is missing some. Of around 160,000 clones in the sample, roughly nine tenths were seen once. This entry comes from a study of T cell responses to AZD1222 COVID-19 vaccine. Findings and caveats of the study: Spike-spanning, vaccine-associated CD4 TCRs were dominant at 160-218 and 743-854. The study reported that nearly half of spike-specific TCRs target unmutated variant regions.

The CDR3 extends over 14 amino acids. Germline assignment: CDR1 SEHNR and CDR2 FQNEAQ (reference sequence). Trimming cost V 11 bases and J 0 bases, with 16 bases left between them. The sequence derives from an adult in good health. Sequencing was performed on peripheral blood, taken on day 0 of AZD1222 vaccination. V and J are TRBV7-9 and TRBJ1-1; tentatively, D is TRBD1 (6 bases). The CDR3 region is CAWGRGGLNTEAFF. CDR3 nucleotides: TGTGCCTGGGGACGAGGGGGGCTGAACACTGAAGCTTTCTTT.